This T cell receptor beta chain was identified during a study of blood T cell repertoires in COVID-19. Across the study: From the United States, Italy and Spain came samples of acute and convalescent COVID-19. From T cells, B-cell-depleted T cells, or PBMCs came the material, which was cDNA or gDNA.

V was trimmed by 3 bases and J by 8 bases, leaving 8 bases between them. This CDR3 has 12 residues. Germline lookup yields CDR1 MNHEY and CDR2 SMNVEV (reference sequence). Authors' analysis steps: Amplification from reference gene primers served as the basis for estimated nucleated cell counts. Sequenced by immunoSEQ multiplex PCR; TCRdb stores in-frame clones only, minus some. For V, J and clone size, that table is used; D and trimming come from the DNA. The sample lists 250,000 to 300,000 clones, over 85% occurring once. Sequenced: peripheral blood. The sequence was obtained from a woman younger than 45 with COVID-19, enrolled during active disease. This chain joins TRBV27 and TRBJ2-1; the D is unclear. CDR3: CASSFFGDEQFF. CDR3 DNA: TGTGCCAGCAGTTTCTTTGGAGATGAGCAGTTCTTC.